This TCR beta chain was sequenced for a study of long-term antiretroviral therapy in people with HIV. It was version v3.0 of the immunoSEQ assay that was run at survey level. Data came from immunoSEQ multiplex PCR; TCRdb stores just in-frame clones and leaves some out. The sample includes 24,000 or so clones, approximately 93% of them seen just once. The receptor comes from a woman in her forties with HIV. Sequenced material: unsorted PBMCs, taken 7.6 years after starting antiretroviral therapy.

CDR3 DNA sequence: TGTGCCAGCAGCCAGACCGGGACAGGCGGTGATGGCTACACCTTC. Translation: CASSQTGTGGDGYTF. The chain links TRBV6-5 to TRBJ1-2; TRBD1 aligns across 8 bases. The V gene's germline CDR1 is MNHEY and CDR2 SVGAGI. V lost 6 bases and J lost 6; bases outside the gene matches: 12. The CDR3 covers 15 residues.